These 14 T cell receptor beta chains were all obtained from the same sample, sequenced in a study of spatial heterogeneity in lung cancer. The study, taken as a whole, reports: In tumors, expanded intratumoral alpha and beta TCR counts tracked mutation counts.

TCRdb recomputed calls from the 5' RACE reads with MiXCR, one row per CDR3 protein. The profile shows around 9,700 distinct CDR3 sequences, approximately 7.2% of them singletons. Time point in this sample: sample taken at primary tumor resection. Their cognate antigens are unknown. The specimen comprised lung tumor tissue, sampled at surgery. Every receptor here comes from a female donor with early-stage non-small cell lung cancer.

This clonotype was counted ten times or more. The chain recombines TRBV12-3 or TRBV12-4 with TRBJ1-1; D uncertain. The CDR3 is 15 residues long. Trimming left V 7 bases short and J 1 base short, with 16 bases between. The CDR3 DNA follows: TGTGCCAGCACTCCCGGTTGGGAGGGGAACACTGAAGCTTTCTTT. It yields the protein CASTPGWEGNTEAFF.

This clonotype was picked up a small number of times. The chain links TRBV5-1 to TRBJ2-2; D is undetermined. Germline lookup yields CDR1 SGHRS and CDR2 YFSETQ. With 2 bases removed from V and 6 bases from J, the gap between germline ends came to 11 bases. The CDR3 has 14 residues. The CDR3 DNA reads TGCGCCAGCAGCTTCGCGCCCGGAGCCGGGGAGCTGTTTTTT. Translating gives CASSFAPGAGELFF.

This clonotype was seen many times. The chain recombines TRBV6-5 with TRBJ1-6, with a possible D match to TRBD1 (5 bases). This CDR3 region has 14 residues. Per the germline V gene, CDR1 is MNHEY and CDR2 is SVGAGI. Trimming pared 7 bases from V and 14 bases from J, leaving 21 bases between. In DNA form, the CDR3 reads TGTGCCAGCAAGCCGGGACCCCGCCTCGGGGCCCTCCACTTT. This sequence encodes CASKPGPRLGALHF.

There are many counts of this clonotype. The chain links TRBV5-1 to TRBJ2-1, with TRBD2 as a possible D gene (6 bases). There are 16 residues in the CDR3. Germline CDR1 and CDR2: SGHRS and YFSETQ. The V end lost 2 bases, the J end lost 4 bases, and 16 bases lay between the germline ends. DNA of the CDR3: TGCGCCAGCAGCTTACCTCTAGCCGGGGGTTACAATGAGCAGTTCTTC. Protein: CASSLPLAGGYNEQFF.

This clonotype has ten or more counts. The chain uses TRBV30 and TRBJ2-2, with 7 bases that match TRBD1. The CDR3 sequence is 13 residues long. Germline trimming cut 5 bases from V and 5 bases from J; bases unmatched to any gene: 5. Germline V gene sequence: CDR1 GTSNPN, CDR2 SVGIG (reference sequence). In nucleotides, the CDR3 is TGTGCCTGGGCAGGGGGTTTAACCGGGGAGCTGTTTTTT. Residues: CAWAGGLTGELFF.

In this sample, this clonotype turned up many times. The rearrangement uses TRBV29-1 and TRBJ2-1; D not certain. Germline V gives CDR1 SQVTM, CDR2 ANQGSEA. The CDR3 covers 12 residues. V was pared by 3 bases and J by 8 bases, with 11 bases between. The CDR3 protein is CSVEDPIDEQFF. The CDR3, as DNA: TGCAGCGTTGAGGACCCCATTGATGAGCAGTTCTTC.

This clonotype was seen many times. V and J are TRBV6-5 and TRBJ2-5; D is ambiguous. The CDR3 consists of 13 residues. Germline V gives CDR1 MNHEY, CDR2 SVGAGI. V was trimmed by 5 bases and J by 7 bases, leaving 14 bases between them. The DNA of the CDR3 is TGTGCCAGCAGTACGCTAGGAATTGGGACCCAGTACTTC. Translating gives CASSTLGIGTQYF.

The sample holds many counts of this clonotype. V usage is TRBV28 and J usage is TRBJ1-5; D not certain. The CDR3 totals 12 residues. Between the trimmed V and J ends, which lost 6 bases and 9 bases, there was a span of 12 bases. Germline CDR1 reads MDHEN; CDR2 reads SYDVKM. The CDR3 DNA follows: TGTGCCAGCAGCCGCACCTGGGGGCCCCAGCATTTT. Translating it yields CASSRTWGPQHF.

This clonotype was seen many times. The gene calls are TRBV18 and TRBJ2-5; D gene unclear. CDR3 size: 11 residues. Germline loops: CDR1 KGHSH, CDR2 LQKENI. V was clipped by 3 bases and J by 4 bases, with 3 bases between them. The CDR3 is CASSPGETQYF. The CDR3, as DNA: TGTGCCAGCTCACCTGGAGAGACCCAGTACTTC.

This clonotype was recorded many times. This rearrangement joins TRBV5-1 to TRBJ1-1, with 9 bases fitting TRBD1. The ends lost 4 bases at V and 5 bases at J; junction bases unmatched: 6. The CDR3 loop spans 14 amino acids. Germline V gene data show CDR1 as SGHRS and CDR2 as YFSETQ. This chain's CDR3 is CASSKDRGVTEAFF. The CDR3 DNA is TGCGCCAGCAGCAAGGACAGGGGTGTGACTGAAGCTTTCTTT.

This clonotype has at least ten counts. This rearrangement joins TRBV5-1 to TRBJ1-1; no firm D call. Trimming stripped 4 bases from V and 0 bases from J, with 13 bases between. The germline V gene encodes CDR1 SGHRS and CDR2 YFSETQ. The CDR3 has 15 residues. The CDR3, as DNA: TGCGCCAGCAGCATTTCCGGGGTAATGAACACTGAAGCTTTCTTT. Protein: CASSISGVMNTEAFF.

The J gene is TRBJ1-4, the V gene TRBV19, with 8 bases fitting TRBD1. Germline trimming cut 10 bases from V and 8 bases from J; bases unmatched to any gene: 3. The CDR3 is 11 residues long. Germline assignment: CDR1 LNHDA and CDR2 SQIVND (reference sequence). CDR3 nucleotide sequence: TGTGCCACCGGACAGGGCGAAAAACTGTTTTTT. This gives the protein CATGQGEKLFF.

This clonotype has only a few counts. This chain joins TRBV30 and TRBJ2-7, with 9 bases identical to TRBD1. The CDR3 sequence is 11 residues long. From germline, CDR1 is GTSNPN and CDR2 SVGIG (reference sequence). The J segment lost 6 bases and the V segment lost 3 bases, leaving 0 bases of the junction unmatched. CDR3 residues: CAWRTGGEQYF. In DNA form, the CDR3 reads TGTGCCTGGAGGACAGGGGGCGAGCAGTACTTC.

This clonotype is deemed medium-sized. The chain has TRBV6-2 or TRBV6-3 and TRBJ1-5, with a possible D match to TRBD1 (6 bases). Germline V gives CDR1 MNHEY, CDR2 SVGEGT. CDR3 length equals 13 residues. With 6 bases removed from V and 5 bases from J, the gap between germline ends came to 11 bases. The CDR3 here is CASSGTKYQPQHF. The CDR3 DNA reads TGTGCCAGCAGCGGGACAAAGTATCAGCCCCAGCATTTT.